Included here is one T cell receptor (beta chain) sequence, with context. There is no known antigen for this receptor. One base away there is no much larger clone; base qualities are not given. The immunoSEQ hsTCRB v3.0 assay was used at survey level resolution for TRB variable region sequencing. A depth of roughly 35,000-50,000 T-cell genomes per sample was targeted for TRB sequencing. TRB libraries were pooled and sequenced on an Illumina MiSeq using a v3 150-cycle kit. The original methods were these. Repertoire analysis was run in R within a reproducible Nextflow workflow that covered QC, data transformation and analysis. LymphoSeq2, an R package for exploring AIRR-Seq data, was used to implement custom analyses. After excluding a few samples that yielded fewer than 5000 total TRB sequences, some 190 HIV repertoires remained for analysis. Among the approximately 180 retained HIV repertoires, 55 to 65 were collected before ART initiation and fewer than 150 were collected after ART initiation. Repertoires were downsampled to 5000 TRB nucleotide sequences, and summary statistics were averaged over 100 downsampling iterations. Only TRB sequences with CDR3 regions of at least seven amino acids were retained for analysis. Two measures captured diversity: a Shannon entropy-derived clonality score and the Gini coefficient. Repertoire networks linked the top 5000 CDR3 amino acid sequences whenever two sequences differed by an edit distance of one. For TRB CDR3 amino acid sequences, GLIPH2 was used to predict antigen specificity groups and MHC restriction. To flag known CMV, EBV, HIV or tissue antigen associations, CDR3 amino acid sequences were matched against VDJdb and McPAS-TCR. Pre-ART, post-ART and control groups were compared with Wilcoxon signed-rank tests and Holm-Bonferroni correction. Drawn from immuneACCESS, this table holds only the in-frame rearrangements with V and J called that TCRdb kept. Clones are partly lost; checked studies trace under half to an unresolved V gene and leave the rest unexplained. V, J and clone size are those of that table, while D and trimming were read from the DNA. The sample data list about 21,000 clones, and about 80% of these were observed just once. The ten largest clonotypes hold around 4.2% of the sample.

This record belongs to a study of long-term antiretroviral therapy in people with HIV (dated by TCRdb to between 2021 and 2024). Background on the whole study: Collection of the earliest samples took place about a decade ahead of the 2015 WHO recommendation for immediate ART, at a time when ART was typically delayed until CD4 counts fell. A retrospective serial study tested whether changes in peripheral blood TRB repertoire composition and diversity were associated with ART initiation and durable HIV suppression. A total of roughly 180 cryopreserved PBMC samples were contributed to the cohort by 30 adults with confirmed HIV infection, with samples collected serially over a mean of about 6 years (range 1-12). Of the approximately 32 participants with HIV, approximately twelve were female. No cross-contamination during QIAcube processing turned up in test extractions that ran a monoclonal T-cell line alongside 25 to 35 polyclonal samples.

In the germline V gene, CDR1 corresponds to SGHAT and CDR2 to FQNNGV. A distance of 11 bases separates the germline ends of V and J, which lose 3 bases and 2 bases respectively. The CDR3 goes from the cysteine to the phenylalanine over 14 residues. The kept DNA is CDR3 alone, 42 bases in frame from the first base. What the authors observed across the whole study: Narrower CDR3 length ranges were observed in HIV repertoires than in controls, and an antigen-experienced repertoire with only a slight naive shift after ART was suggested by the network structure. The repertoire was dominated across all time points by expanded TRB clones identified before ART initiation, although this dominance was seen to fluctuate and to decrease in many PLHIV after ART. Since PBMC availability was limited, sequencing covered only the TCR beta chain, with no alpha chain pairing. No data were available on ART adherence, viral resistance or therapy changes, limiting inferences about post-ART repertoire changes. Starting ART was linked to a significant rise in TRB diversity, yet even with long-term ART the diversity remained significantly lower than in transplant donor controls. Unsorted PBMC were profiled instead of sorted CD4+ and CD8+ T cells because pre-ART samples had limited cell numbers. The samples span the years 2004 to 2017, and the ART regimens used may be less effective than current regimens.

To be included, a participant needed at least one PBMC sample from before ART initiation plus at least two post-ART samples. Every participant with HIV received treatment in the United States of America. Cryopreserved samples of about 0.95-10 million PBMC were thawed and washed before DNA extraction. At the time of the earliest PBMC sample, participants with HIV were aged between roughly 20 and 55 years. Each participant contributed PBMC samples from 1-4 timepoints before ART initiation and 2-8 timepoints after ART initiation, with a median of 7 samples. Serial HIV viral load, CD4+ T-cell count, ART history and demographic data were obtained for every participant. A Qiagen kit on a QIAcube was used to extract genomic DNA from unsorted PBMC, with samples processed in batches of 12.

Sample: unsorted PBMCs, taken 0.5 years after starting antiretroviral therapy. The chain is made from TRBV11-2 and TRBJ2-7; the D segment could be TRBD1, given 5 matching bases. The sequence was obtained from a man between 18 and 35 years old with HIV. The CDR3 region has the sequence CASSFSRAPYEQYF. Here is the DNA: TGTGCCAGCAGCTTTTCCAGGGCCCCCTACGAGCAGTACTTC.